The table lists the clone carrying this T cell receptor beta chain with many counts. TCRdb fed the RACE reads into MiXCR, producing one record per CDR3 protein. Here the sample spans over 50,000 distinct CDR3 sequences, roughly 10% being singletons. This sample stems from a study of human T cells and chemical hapten exposure. Study at large: A mostly female patient group had alopecia areata, totalis or universalis.

V shed 5 bases and J 5 bases; nucleotides not matched to a gene: 3. The CDR3 is made up of 13 amino acids. Germline V lookup: CDR1 MNHEY, CDR2 SVGAGI. Time point given: pre-sensitization, week 0. Treatment denoted: therapeutic diphenylcyclopropenone sensitization with weekly scalp DPC. Researchers extracted total RNA from unfractionated whole blood. Prior to each patch test being applied, blood was drawn. The V and J genes are TRBV6-5 and TRBJ1-1; 9 bases map to TRBD1. Sequenced here: whole blood, sampled in connection with sensitization to the hapten diphenylcyclopropenone (DPC). The TCR originated in a woman in her 30s with alopecia areata. Some clones in this sample may be carry-over from other donors' samples. CDR3 sequence: CASSMDRGTEAFF. CDR3 DNA sequence: TGTGCCAGCAGTATGGACAGGGGAACTGAAGCTTTCTTT.